These 10 T cell receptor beta chains were sequenced from one sample in a study of T cells after yellow fever vaccination. TCRdb redid the calling of the 5' RACE reads with MiXCR, one entry per CDR3 protein. The sample shows 25,000 to 35,000 distinct CDR3 sequences, around 4.3% of them seen only once. This sample comprised CD8+ T cells sorted from PBMCs, obtained 5 days after the yellow fever booster vaccination. These receptors originate from a man aged 25 to 40 who received the YFV17D yellow fever vaccine.

This clonotype was recorded at least ten times. The chain employs TRBV7-2 and TRBJ2-1; D not certain. This CDR3 is built from 14 residues. Between the trimmed V and J ends, which lost 10 bases and 3 bases, there was a span of 16 bases. CDR1 SGHTA and CDR2 FQGNSA come from the germline V gene. CDR3 bases: TGTGCCATCCCGCGGTCTTCGTTCTACAATGAGCAGTTCTTC. It specifies CAIPRSSFYNEQFF. Full variable domain (remainder filled in from reference TRBV7-2 and TRBJ2-1): GAGVSQSPSNKVTEKGKDVELRCDPISGHTALYWYRQSLGQGLEFLIYFQGNSAPDKSGLPSDRFSAERTGGSVSTLTIQRTQQEDSAVYLCAIPRSSFYNEQFFGPGTRLTVL.

This clonotype showed up many times. The chain has TRBV5-1 and TRBJ2-3, with D tentatively TRBD1 (6 bases). The CDR3 loop spans 15 amino acids. Germline-derived CDR1 and CDR2 are SGHRS and YFSETQ. Trimming shortened V by 2 bases and J by 2 bases, and 12 bases separated the two germline ends. CDR3 in amino acids: CASSLSTGITDTQYF. The CDR3 DNA sequence: TGCGCCAGCAGCTTAAGTACAGGGATCACAGATACGCAGTATTTT.

This clonotype was detected many times. This sequence joins TRBV12-3 or TRBV12-4 and TRBJ2-3; D gene unclear. This CDR3 contains 15 residues. Trimming removed 2 bases at V and 6 bases at J, with 15 bases between. The CDR3 here is CASSLKVLGWDTQYF. As DNA, the CDR3 is TGTGCCAGCAGTTTAAAAGTGCTGGGATGGGATACGCAGTATTTT.

The chain combines TRBV20-1 with TRBJ2-5; maybe TRBD2 (5 bases). This CDR3 has 13 amino acids. From germline, CDR1 is DFQATT and CDR2 SNEGSKA (reference sequence). Trimming pared 6 bases from V and 1 base from J, leaving 12 bases between. The CDR3 loop is CSAPRESQETQYF. The CDR3 DNA is TGCAGTGCACCTAGGGAGAGCCAAGAGACCCAGTACTTC.

This clonotype occurred many times. The chain couples TRBV28 to TRBJ2-5, with D perhaps assigned TRBD1 or TRBD2 (5 bases each). Trimming removed 2 bases from V and 5 bases from J, with 12 bases in between. CDR1 is MDHEN, CDR2 SYDVKM, per germline. CDR3 length equals 14 residues. CDR3 nucleotide sequence: TGTGCCAGCAGTTTAGCCCGGGACGTGGAGACCCAGTACTTC. As protein: CASSLARDVETQYF.

In this sample, this clonotype turned up many times. The rearrangement joins TRBV10-3 to TRBJ2-3; D is unclear. The CDR3 loop spans 13 amino acids. CDR1 ENHRY and CDR2 SYGVKD come from the germline V gene. V lost 1 base and J 2 bases, leaving 4 bases between the germline ends. CDR3 sequence reads: CAISEYYTDTQYF. In DNA, the CDR3 is TGTGCCATCAGTGAGTACTACACAGATACGCAGTATTTT.

This clonotype has at least ten counts. V gene TRBV27 combines with J gene TRBJ2-3; D gene ambiguous. The V gene lost 4 bases and the J gene lost 2 bases, with 13 bases spanning the gap. CDR3 length: 15 amino acids. Per the germline V gene, CDR1 is MNHEY and CDR2 is SMNVEV (reference sequence). The CDR3 DNA follows: TGTGCCAGCAGTTCCTACAGCACGGACACAGATACGCAGTATTTT. Amino acid sequence: CASSSYSTDTDTQYF.

This clonotype was seen at least ten times. The chain employs TRBV6-5 and TRBJ2-1; 9 nucleotides agree with TRBD2. CDR1 MNHEY and CDR2 SVGAGI come from the germline V gene. The CDR3 contains 17 residues. The V gene end was trimmed by 6 bases and the J gene end by 0 bases; junction bases not matched to a gene: 9. CDR3 amino acids: CASRGGHSGSSYNEQFF. CDR3 in DNA: TGTGCCAGCAGGGGAGGTCATAGCGGGAGCTCCTACAATGAGCAGTTCTTC.

As for this clonotype: A much larger clone sits a single nucleotide away, making a read error possible. This chain connects TRBV20-1 to TRBJ1-5; tentatively, D is TRBD1 (5 bases). The V gene's germline CDR1 is DFQATT and CDR2 SNEGSKA (reference sequence). This CDR3 region has 13 residues. CDR3: CSARDQGGQHQHF. The CDR3 DNA reads TGCAGTGCTAGAGATCAGGGCGGCCAGCACCAGCATTTT.

This clonotype came up many times. The chain employs TRBV6-1 and TRBJ2-2, with D maybe TRBD1 (6 bases). CDR1 is MNHNS and CDR2 is SASEGT in the germline V gene. The CDR3 length is 13 residues. V lost 9 bases and J lost 0, with 8 bases in between. CDR3 bases: TGTGCCAGGGACAGAGCGAACACCGGGGAGCTGTTTTTT. This encodes CARDRANTGELFF.